This T cell receptor beta chain originates from a study of Graves' ophthalmopathy and Graves' hyperthyroidism. Amplification targeted the TCR beta CDR3 regions, with RNA transcripts as the source material. An opening RT-PCR round employed HTBI primers and preceded a second-round multiplex PCR. One entry per CDR3 protein, called by TCRdb with MiXCR from the multiplex PCR reads. The sample holds fewer than 600,000 distinct CDR3 sequences, approximately 15% seen once. Between the trimmed V and J ends, which lost 3 bases and 4 bases, there was a span of 12 bases. CDR3 length equals 15 residues. The V gene's germline CDR1 is SGHTA and CDR2 FQGNSA. This clonotype was counted many times. Out of 7.5 to 10 ml of fresh peripheral blood, PBMCs were obtained.

The sequenced sample consisted of blood. This rearrangement joins TRBV7-2 to TRBJ2-2; possible D gene TRBD2, 6 bases. The source of this sequence is a woman aged 25 to 45 with Graves' ophthalmopathy. Written as DNA, the CDR3 is TGTGCCAGCAGCTTCCGGACTACCTCCACCGGGGAGCTGTTTTTT. It translates to CASSFRTTSTGELFF.